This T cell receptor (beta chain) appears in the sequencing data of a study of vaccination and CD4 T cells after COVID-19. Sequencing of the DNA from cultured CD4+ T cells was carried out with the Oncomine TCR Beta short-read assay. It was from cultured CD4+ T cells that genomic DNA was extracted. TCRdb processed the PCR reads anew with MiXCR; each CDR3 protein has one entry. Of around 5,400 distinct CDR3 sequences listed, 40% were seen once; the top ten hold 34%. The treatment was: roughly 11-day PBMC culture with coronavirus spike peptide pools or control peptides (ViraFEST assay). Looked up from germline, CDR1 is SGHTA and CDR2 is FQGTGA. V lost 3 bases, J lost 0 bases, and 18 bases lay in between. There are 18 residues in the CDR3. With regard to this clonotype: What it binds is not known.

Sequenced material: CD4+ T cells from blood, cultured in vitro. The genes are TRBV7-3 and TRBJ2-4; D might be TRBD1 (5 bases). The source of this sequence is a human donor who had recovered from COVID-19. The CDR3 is CASSLQGGPNLAKNIQYF. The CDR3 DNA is TGTGCCAGCAGCTTGCAGGGTGGCCCCAACTTAGCCAAAAACATTCAGTACTTC.